The 23 T cell receptor beta chains below were found in one sample sequenced in a study of human T cells and chemical hapten exposure. Using its own MiXCR run on the RACE reads, TCRdb lists one record per CDR3 protein. This table has around 340,000 distinct CDR3 sequences, approximately 6.9% appearing once. Time point: patch test 1, 2 weeks after DPC sensitization. Treatment noted: therapeutic diphenylcyclopropenone sensitization with weekly scalp DPC. The source was whole blood, collected in connection with sensitization to the hapten diphenylcyclopropenone (DPC). The receptors were sampled from a woman aged 18-29 years with alopecia areata. Some clones in this sample may be carry-over from other donors' samples.

This clonotype was counted many times. V is TRBV29-1 and J is TRBJ1-1; D might be TRBD1 (5 bases). The germline V gene encodes CDR1 SQVTM and CDR2 ANQGSEA. CDR3 length: 14 amino acids. The V and J ends lost 0 bases and 1 base respectively, with 9 bases between them. CDR3 residues: CSVEERRGNTEAFF. The DNA for the CDR3 is TGCAGCGTTGAAGAAAGAAGGGGGAACACTGAAGCTTTCTTT.

Concerning this clonotype itself: A single base separates this from a much larger clone, so it may be a read error. The rearrangement uses TRBV6-5 and TRBJ2-5, with TRBD1 identical over 7 bases. The germline CDR1 and CDR2 sequences are MNHEY and SVGAGI. This CDR3 has 14 residues. J was trimmed by 5 bases and V by 6 bases; bases with no gene match: 9. CDR3 sequence: CASRRTGLGETQYF. CDR3 bases: TGTGCCAGCAGAAGGACAGGTTTGGGGGAGACCCAGTACTTC.

This clonotype was detected ten times or more. CDR3 in amino acids: CASSQAQQARDSQDTGELFF. The CDR3 DNA is TGTGCCAGCAGCCAAGCCCAGCAAGCCAGGGACTCTCAAGACACCGGGGAGCTGTTTTTT. The chain couples TRBV4-2 to TRBJ2-2; perhaps TRBD2 as D (6 bases). The CDR3 runs to 20 residues. Trimming removed 1 base from V and 3 bases from J, with 24 bases in between. In germline, CDR1 is LGHNA, CDR2 YNFKEQ.

The chain uses TRBV7-2 and TRBJ2-1; D may be TRBD2 (5 bases). The length of the CDR3 is 15 residues. V gave up 5 bases and J gave up 3 bases, with 14 bases separating them. CDR1 is SGHTA, CDR2 FQGNSA, per germline. CDR3 protein: CASSPLASNYNEQFF. As DNA, the CDR3 is TGTGCCAGCAGCCCGCTAGCTTCAAACTACAATGAGCAGTTCTTC.

As regards this clonotype: The conserved final phenylalanine or tryptophan is absent from the CDR3, which likely points to a read error. The CDR3 loop is CASSLQPRDLNTEAFL. Written as DNA, the CDR3 is TGTGCCAGCAGCCTCCAACCCAGGGACTTGAACACTGAAGCTTTCCTT. V and J are TRBV13 and TRBJ1-1; tentatively, D is TRBD1 (5 bases). The V and J ends lost 5 bases and 0 bases respectively, with 16 bases between them. Germline V gives CDR1 PRHDT, CDR2 FYEKMQ (reference sequence). The CDR3 sequence is 16 residues long.

This clonotype showed up just a few times. V usage is TRBV24-1 and J usage is TRBJ1-3, with D uncertain. Germline lookup yields CDR1 KGHDR and CDR2 SFDVKD. V dropped 4 bases and J dropped 9 bases, with 9 bases sitting between them. The CDR3 is 12 residues long. The CDR3 DNA sequence: TGTGCCACCAGTGACCGGGCCGGCACCATATATTTT. Translated: CATSDRAGTIYF.

In its sample, this clonotype was seen many times. The chain recombines TRBV5-4 with TRBJ2-3, with D perhaps matching TRBD2 (6 bases). Germline V gene data show CDR1 as SGHNT and CDR2 as YYREEE (reference sequence). The V and J ends lost 10 bases and 6 bases respectively, with 21 bases between them. The CDR3 spans 14 residues. CDR3 residues: CAASEGGRVDTQYF. Written as DNA, the CDR3 is TGTGCCGCTTCCGAGGGAGGCAGGGTCGATACGCAGTATTTT. Using reference TRBV5-4 and TRBJ2-3 for the parts outside the CDR3, the full variable domain is ETGVTQSPTHLIKTRGQQVTLRCSSQSGHNTVSWYQQALGQGPQFIFQYYREEENGRGNFPPRFSGLQFPNYSSELNVNALELDDSALYLCAASEGGRVDTQYFGPGTRLTVL.

This chain connects TRBV12-3 or TRBV12-4 to TRBJ1-2; 8 positions match TRBD1. There are 18 residues in the CDR3. V shed 0 bases, J shed 0 bases, and the junction held 9 bases outside the gene matches. In nucleotides, the CDR3 is TGTGCCAGCAGTTTAGCGACGGACAGGGCCCCTTCTAACTATGGCTACACCTTC. It specifies CASSLATDRAPSNYGYTF.

In this sample, this clonotype turned up a few times. The J gene is TRBJ1-6, the V gene TRBV6-2 or TRBV6-3; D gene ambiguous. Germline assignment: CDR1 MNHEY and CDR2 SVGEGT. The CDR3 is made up of 11 amino acids. V lost 5 bases and J lost 11, with 7 bases in between. The CDR3 reads CASSNGTPLHF. CDR3 DNA sequence: TGTGCCAGCAGTAATGGGACACCCCTCCACTTT.

This clonotype was found many times. The chain is built from TRBV5-1 and TRBJ1-2; D is possibly TRBD1 (6 bases). With 0 bases removed from V and 0 bases from J, the gap between germline ends came to 15 bases. Germline CDR1 and CDR2: SGHRS and YFSETQ. CDR3 length: 17 residues. The CDR3, as DNA: TGCGCCAGCAGCTTGGAAGGGACACTCGCAACTAACTATGGCTACACCTTC. Protein product: CASSLEGTLATNYGYTF.

The sample holds many counts of this clonotype. The rearrangement links TRBV10-3 to TRBJ2-3; D ambiguous. There are 13 residues in the CDR3. The ends were cut back, 5 bases at V and 4 bases at J, with 10 bases in the middle. Germline V gene data show CDR1 as ENHRY and CDR2 as SYGVKD. The CDR3 reads CAISRGEADTQYF. The CDR3 nucleotides read TGTGCCATCAGTCGAGGAGAGGCAGATACGCAGTATTTT.

The chain is built from TRBV11-3 and TRBJ1-1; no reliable D call. Germline CDR1 reads SGHNT; CDR2 reads YENEEA. V lost 5 bases and J 5 bases, leaving 12 bases between the germline ends. The CDR3 loop spans 13 amino acids. CDR3 amino acids: CASSPDLRTEAFF. DNA for the CDR3: TGTGCCAGCAGCCCAGATCTAAGGACTGAAGCTTTCTTT.

With regard to this clonotype: A much larger clone sits a single nucleotide away, making a read error possible. The CDR3 loop is CASSVVLGAGAEAFF. The CDR3 region has the DNA TGTGCCAGCAGCGTAGTTCTGGGGGCAGGCGCTGAAGCTTTCTTT. This chain links TRBV9 with TRBJ1-1, with D possibly matching TRBD1 (6 bases). Germline CDR1 is SGDLS and CDR2 is YYNGEE. The CDR3 length is 15 residues. V was clipped by 0 bases and J by 6 bases, with 15 bases between them. The full variable domain, in which reference TRBV9 and TRBJ1-1 provide the parts outside the CDR3, is DSGVTQTPKHLITATGQRVTLRCSPRSGDLSVYWYQQSLDQGLQFLIQYYNGEERAKGNILERFSAQQFPDLHSELNLSSLELGDSALYFCASSVVLGAGAEAFFGQGTRLTVV.

This clonotype was counted ten times or more. J is TRBJ2-3 and V is TRBV4-3, with 9 bases aligning to TRBD2. V gave up 0 bases and J gave up 4 bases; unmatched junction bases: 2. Per the germline V gene, CDR1 is LGHNA and CDR2 is YSLEER. The CDR3 has 15 residues. The CDR3 reads CASSQERGGPDTQYF. CDR3 DNA: TGCGCCAGCAGCCAAGAGCGGGGGGGCCCAGATACGCAGTATTTT.

This clonotype was recorded at least ten times. This chain connects TRBV7-2 to TRBJ1-1; 7 positions match TRBD1. The CDR3 contains 14 residues. The trim removed 1 base at V and 4 bases at J, leaving 3 bases unmatched. CDR1 SGHTA and CDR2 FQGNSA come from the germline V gene. The CDR3 here is CASSLGQGSTEAFF. CDR3 bases: TGTGCCAGCAGCTTAGGACAGGGATCCACTGAAGCTTTCTTT.

This clonotype was seen ten or more times. The J gene is TRBJ2-4, the V gene TRBV6-6; TRBD1 matches at 9 bases. The ends lost 5 bases at V and 7 bases at J; junction bases unmatched: 9. This CDR3 region has 15 residues. In germline, CDR1 is MNHNY, CDR2 SVGAGI (reference sequence). The CDR3 coding sequence is TGTGCCAGCAGTAGCACAGGGGGCAGGGGGAACATTCAGTACTTC. It yields the protein CASSSTGGRGNIQYF.

This clonotype was observed at least ten times. The J gene is TRBJ1-4, the V gene TRBV12-3 or TRBV12-4; a weak D match, TRBD1 (6 bases). Trimming took 4 bases from V and 4 from J, leaving 10 bases between them. The CDR3 runs to 14 residues. The CDR3 DNA is TGTGCCAGCAGTTGGGGGCAGATTAATGAAAAACTGTTTTTT. As protein: CASSWGQINEKLFF.

The chain has TRBV27 and TRBJ1-1; D is possibly TRBD1 (5 bases). Per germline, CDR1 MNHEY and CDR2 SMNVEV (reference sequence). The CDR3 is made up of 15 amino acids. Trimming took off 10 bases at V and 1 base at J, with 19 bases between the two ends. CDR3 region: CATAEKGWGNTEAFF. In nucleotides, the CDR3 is TGTGCCACCGCAGAAAAGGGGTGGGGGAACACTGAAGCTTTCTTT.

This clonotype came up once. The CDR3, as DNA: TGTGCCAGCAGCCGCCCGGGGCGGATAGGACCCCAGCATTTT. Translated, it gives CASSRPGRIGPQHF. The gene calls are TRBV21-1 and TRBJ1-5; the table names TRBD1, a call not compared with the DNA. TRBV21-1 is marked as a pseudogene. The CDR3 loop spans 14 amino acids.

In this sample, this clonotype turned up a few times. V is TRBV11-2 and J is TRBJ2-4; TRBD2 might be the D (6 bases). The germline V gene has CDR1 SGHAT and CDR2 FQNNGV. The CDR3 length is 15 residues. The germline V and J ends were trimmed by 5 bases and 4 bases, with 15 bases remaining between them. Here the CDR3 DNA reads TGTGCCAGCAGCAAGGGACTCGAAGTTAAAAACATTCAGTACTTC. The encoded protein is CASSKGLEVKNIQYF.

The rearrangement joins TRBV7-2 to TRBJ2-3, with D unresolved. This CDR3 spans 15 amino acids. Germline lookup yields CDR1 SGHTA and CDR2 FQGNSA. V lost 0 bases, J lost 2 bases, and 9 bases lay in between. The CDR3 loop is CASSLARQTTDTQYF. CDR3 nucleotides: TGTGCCAGCAGCTTAGCGCGGCAGACCACAGATACGCAGTATTTT.

The chain uses TRBV6-1 and TRBJ1-1; D gene ambiguous. Germline-derived CDR1 and CDR2 are MNHNS and SASEGT. The V end was cut by 2 bases, the J end by 1 base, with 11 bases between. CDR3 size: 15 residues. CDR3 coding DNA: TGTGCCAGCAGTGAACACCGCAGAGCGAACACTGAAGCTTTCTTT. Protein product: CASSEHRRANTEAFF.

In this sample, this clonotype turned up a few times. The CDR3 sequence is CASSTPALGPSYGEQYF. DNA for the CDR3: TGTGCCAGCAGTACCCCGGCGTTGGGGCCGTCTTATGGGGAGCAGTACTTC. V and J are TRBV6-2 or TRBV6-3 and TRBJ2-7, with D possibly TRBD1 on 5 matching bases. CDR3 length equals 17 residues. The germline V and J ends were trimmed by 5 bases and 7 bases, with 27 bases remaining between them. CDR1 MNHEY and CDR2 SVGEGT come from the germline V gene.